A single sample is the source of the 18 T cell receptor beta chains below, sequenced in a study of blood T cell repertoires in COVID-19. This table comes from immunoSEQ multiplex PCR, and its TCRdb copy is limited to in-frame clones, with some not included. The data show about 200,000 clones, roughly 89% seen once. Material for sequencing was peripheral blood. All receptors come from a man aged 35-49 years with acute or convalescent COVID-19.

This chain joins TRBV6-5 and TRBJ1-1; 7 positions agree with TRBD1. The ends lost 7 bases at V and 4 bases at J; junction bases unmatched: 9. Germline CDR1 reads MNHEY; CDR2 reads SVGAGI. The CDR3 is 14 residues long. The CDR3 DNA sequence: TGTGCCAGCAATCGACAGGGAAGGAGCACTGAAGCTTTCTTT. Amino acid sequence: CASNRQGRSTEAFF.

The rearrangement joins TRBV10-1 to TRBJ1-6; TRBD1 is a possible D gene (6 bases). V lost 6 bases and J lost 7, with 10 bases in between. Per the germline V gene, CDR1 is WNHNN and CDR2 is SYGVQD (reference sequence). This CDR3 comprises 13 residues. CDR3 nucleotides: TGCGCCAGCAGCCCTAGGGGGAATTCACCCCTCCACTTT. It translates to CASSPRGNSPLHF.

V usage is TRBV7-2 and J usage is TRBJ2-7, with D maybe TRBD1 (5 bases). The germline gives CDR1 SGHTA, CDR2 FQGNSA. V was pared by 0 bases and J by 3 bases, with 6 bases between. The CDR3 totals 13 residues. As DNA, the CDR3 is TGTGCCAGCAGCTTAGCCCAGGGCTACGAGCAGTACTTC. The encoded protein is CASSLAQGYEQYF.

The chain is built from TRBV6-5 and TRBJ2-2, with D perhaps TRBD2 (6 bases). The CDR3 runs to 14 residues. CDR1 and CDR2 (germline): MNHEY, SVGAGI. Between the trimmed V and J ends, which lost 7 bases and 6 bases, there was a span of 15 bases. The CDR3 reads CASTRTWEAGELFF. The CDR3, as DNA: TGTGCCAGCACTAGGACATGGGAGGCCGGGGAGCTGTTTTTT.

The V and J genes are TRBV27 and TRBJ2-2, with 7 nucleotides matching TRBD1. Trimming took 0 bases from V and 2 from J; bases not matched to a gene: 9. This CDR3 region has 18 residues. The germline V gene has CDR1 MNHEY and CDR2 SMNVEV (reference sequence). The DNA of the CDR3 is TGTGCCAGCAGTTTATCGGTCCTGCGACAGGGTAACACCGGGGAGCTGTTTTTT. Protein product: CASSLSVLRQGNTGELFF.

V usage is TRBV27 and J usage is TRBJ1-1; 8 positions agree with TRBD1. The V gene's germline CDR1 is MNHEY and CDR2 SMNVEV (reference sequence). The length of the CDR3 is 15 residues. J was trimmed by 3 bases and V by 5 bases; bases with no gene match: 8. The CDR3 loop reads CASSPWDRWDTEAFF. The CDR3 DNA sequence: TGTGCCAGCAGTCCCTGGGACAGGTGGGACACTGAAGCTTTCTTT.

This clone was found once. J is TRBJ1-1 and V is TRBV7-3, with D perhaps TRBD1 (5 bases). Looked up from germline, CDR1 is SGHTA and CDR2 is FQGTGA. The CDR3 contains 14 residues. Trimming removed 3 bases at V and 1 base at J, with 9 bases between. The CDR3 nucleotides are TGTGCCAGCAGCTTTCAGGGCAAGAACACTGAAGCTTTCTTT. Its protein is CASSFQGKNTEAFF.

The genes are TRBV4-2 and TRBJ1-2; 7 bases line up with TRBD1. There are 17 residues in the CDR3. In germline, CDR1 is LGHNA, CDR2 YNFKEQ. The ends lost 0 bases at V and 2 bases at J; junction bases unmatched: 9. The CDR3 sequence is CASSQEGGRGDNYGYTF. The CDR3 DNA is TGTGCCAGCAGCCAAGAAGGGGGCAGAGGAGACAACTATGGCTACACCTTC.

The chain has TRBV21-1 and TRBJ2-3; TRBD2 was called by the table and not checked on the DNA. TRBV21-1 is marked as a pseudogene. The CDR3 is 16 residues long. CDR3: CASSKEGTRHADTQYF. CDR3 coding DNA: TGTGCCAGCAGCAAAGAGGGCACTAGGCATGCAGATACGCAGTATTTT.

V gene TRBV11-1 combines with J gene TRBJ1-1; D is ambiguous. Germline lookup yields CDR1 SGHAT and CDR2 FQDESV (reference sequence). This CDR3 region has 13 residues. V was cut by 1 base and J by 8 bases, with 11 bases left in between. The CDR3 DNA reads TGTGCCAGCAGCTTAGAGCCGGGAGGGGAAGCTTTCTTT. Residues: CASSLEPGGEAFF.

V gene TRBV10-1 combines with J gene TRBJ2-7, with a possible D match to TRBD2 (6 bases). From germline, CDR1 is WNHNN and CDR2 SYGVQD (reference sequence). The CDR3 extends over 13 amino acids. V was shortened by 4 bases and J by 1 base, with 8 bases between the two germline ends. This chain's CDR3 is CASSGDSSYEQYF. Written as DNA, the CDR3 is TGCGCCAGCAGTGGGGACTCATCCTACGAGCAGTACTTC.

The V call is TRBV29-1, the J call TRBJ1-2; the match to TRBD1 covers 10 bases. The germline V gene encodes CDR1 SQVTM and CDR2 ANQGSEA. The CDR3 loop spans 13 amino acids. V was pared by 2 bases and J by 6 bases, with 3 bases of the junction left unmatched. The CDR3 sequence: CSVELDRGHGYTF. In DNA, the CDR3 is TGCAGCGTTGAATTAGACAGGGGGCATGGCTACACCTTC.

This clone appeared a few times. V and J are TRBV29-1 and TRBJ2-2, with no clear D. Germline-derived CDR1 and CDR2 are SQVTM and ANQGSEA. The CDR3 has 13 amino acids. V gave up 4 bases and J gave up 0 bases, with 6 bases separating them. Written as DNA, the CDR3 is TGCAGCGTTGGGCATACGAACACCGGGGAGCTGTTTTTT. Amino acid sequence: CSVGHTNTGELFF.

The chain links TRBV6-5 to TRBJ2-5, with 8 positions matching TRBD2. The CDR3 has 14 residues. Germline assignment: CDR1 MNHEY and CDR2 SVGAGI. V lost 8 bases, J lost 5 bases, and 10 bases stayed unmatched. The CDR3 region has the DNA TGTGCCAGCGGTCGGGGGGGGAGTGAGGAGACCCAGTACTTC. As protein: CASGRGGSEETQYF.

The gene calls are TRBV12-3 or TRBV12-4 and TRBJ2-1; perhaps TRBD2 as D (7 bases). V lost 7 bases, J lost 9 bases, and 13 bases lay in between. The CDR3 totals 12 residues. The CDR3 is CASTLGGREQFF. CDR3 DNA: TGTGCCAGCACCTTGGGGGGGCGTGAGCAGTTCTTC.

The V gene is TRBV30, the J gene TRBJ1-5, with D possibly TRBD1 on 5 matching bases. The CDR3 is 14 residues long. V lost 5 bases and J 2 bases, leaving 13 bases between the germline ends. Germline-derived CDR1 and CDR2 are GTSNPN and SVGIG (reference sequence). This CDR3 is CAWGASSRNQPQHF. The CDR3 DNA is TGTGCCTGGGGGGCTTCTTCTCGCAATCAGCCCCAGCATTTT.

The J gene is TRBJ2-5, the V gene TRBV5-1, with D perhaps matching TRBD1 (6 bases). Trimming shortened V by 4 bases and J by 4 bases, and 11 bases separated the two germline ends. Germline V gene lookup returns CDR1 SGHRS and CDR2 YFSETQ. The CDR3 spans 13 residues. The CDR3 nucleotides read TGCGCCAGCAGCGGACAGCCAAGAGAGACCCAGTACTTC. Amino acid sequence: CASSGQPRETQYF.

The chain uses TRBV5-4 and TRBJ2-1; 8 positions match TRBD2. J was trimmed by 6 bases and V by 3 bases; bases with no gene match: 8. CDR1 and CDR2 (germline): SGHNT, YYREEE (reference sequence). The CDR3 is 15 amino acids. CDR3 sequence: CASSSPGTRGNEQFF. DNA for the CDR3: TGTGCCAGCAGCTCCCCCGGGACTAGGGGCAATGAGCAGTTCTTC.